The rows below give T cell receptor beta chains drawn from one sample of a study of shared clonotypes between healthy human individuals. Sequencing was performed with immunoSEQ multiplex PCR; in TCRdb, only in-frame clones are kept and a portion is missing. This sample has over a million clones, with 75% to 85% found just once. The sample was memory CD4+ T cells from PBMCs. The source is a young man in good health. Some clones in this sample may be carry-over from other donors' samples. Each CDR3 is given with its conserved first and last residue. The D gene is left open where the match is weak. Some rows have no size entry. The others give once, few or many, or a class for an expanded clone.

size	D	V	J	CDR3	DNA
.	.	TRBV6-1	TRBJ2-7	CASRGAEAGADEQYF	TGTGCCAGCAGGGGGGCGGAGGCGGGGGCAGACGAGCAGTACTTC
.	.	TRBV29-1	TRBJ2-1	CSVGAADYNEQFF	TGCAGCGTTGGGGCAGCGGACTACAATGAGCAGTTCTTC
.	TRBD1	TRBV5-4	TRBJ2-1	CASSLDGTGINEQFF	TGTGCCAGCAGCTTGGACGGGACAGGGATCAATGAGCAGTTCTTC
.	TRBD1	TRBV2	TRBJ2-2	CASIRDSFNTGELFF	TGTGCCAGCATTAGGGACAGCTTTAACACCGGGGAGCTGTTTTTT
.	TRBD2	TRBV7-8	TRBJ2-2	CASSRASGVTGELFF	TGTGCCAGCAGCCGAGCAAGCGGGGTCACCGGGGAGCTGTTTTTT
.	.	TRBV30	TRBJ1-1	CAWIPGLMNTEAFF	TGTGCCTGGATACCGGGGCTCATGAACACTGAAGCTTTCTTT
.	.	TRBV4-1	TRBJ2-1	CASSHGGPLFYNEQFF	TGCGCCAGCAGCCATGGTGGGCCTCTCTTTTACAATGAGCAGTTCTTC
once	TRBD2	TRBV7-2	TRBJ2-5	CASSLAPTSGQETQYF	TGTGCCAGCAGCTTAGCGCCGACTAGCGGTCAAGAGACCCAGTACTTC
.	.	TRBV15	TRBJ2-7	CATSRSDYEQYF	TGTGCCACCAGTCGCTCTGACTACGAGCAGTACTTC
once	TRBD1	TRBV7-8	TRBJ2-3	CASSPRAGTGKSDTQYF	TGTGCCAGCAGCCCGAGAGCCGGGACAGGGAAGTCAGATACGCAGTATTTT
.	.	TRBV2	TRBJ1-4	CASKRDTTNEKLFF	TGTGCCAGCAAGCGGGACACGACTAATGAAAAACTGTTTTTT
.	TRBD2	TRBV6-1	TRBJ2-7	CASTPGGSNSYEQYF	TGTGCCAGCACCCCGGGGGGGAGTAACAGCTACGAGCAGTACTTC
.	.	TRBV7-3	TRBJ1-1	CASSLNRDTEAFF	TGTGCCAGCAGCTTAAACAGGGACACTGAAGCTTTCTTT
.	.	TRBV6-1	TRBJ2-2	CASSEGHQGWVGELFF	TGTGCCAGCAGTGAAGGCCATCAGGGGTGGGTAGGGGAGCTGTTTTTT
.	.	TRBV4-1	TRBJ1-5	CASSQDGTAYSNQPQHF	TGCGCCAGCAGCCAAGACGGGACGGCTTATAGCAATCAGCCCCAGCATTTT
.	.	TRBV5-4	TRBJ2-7	CASSLAGNRGDEQYF	TGTGCCAGCAGCTTGGCCGGGAACAGAGGGGACGAGCAGTACTTC
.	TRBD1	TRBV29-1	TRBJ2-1	CSVEDWDRANEQFF	TGCAGCGTTGAAGACTGGGACAGGGCGAATGAGCAGTTCTTC
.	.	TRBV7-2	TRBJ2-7	CASSLSGSIFSSYEQYF	TGTGCCAGCAGCTTATCGGGCAGCATCTTCTCCTCCTACGAGCAGTACTTC